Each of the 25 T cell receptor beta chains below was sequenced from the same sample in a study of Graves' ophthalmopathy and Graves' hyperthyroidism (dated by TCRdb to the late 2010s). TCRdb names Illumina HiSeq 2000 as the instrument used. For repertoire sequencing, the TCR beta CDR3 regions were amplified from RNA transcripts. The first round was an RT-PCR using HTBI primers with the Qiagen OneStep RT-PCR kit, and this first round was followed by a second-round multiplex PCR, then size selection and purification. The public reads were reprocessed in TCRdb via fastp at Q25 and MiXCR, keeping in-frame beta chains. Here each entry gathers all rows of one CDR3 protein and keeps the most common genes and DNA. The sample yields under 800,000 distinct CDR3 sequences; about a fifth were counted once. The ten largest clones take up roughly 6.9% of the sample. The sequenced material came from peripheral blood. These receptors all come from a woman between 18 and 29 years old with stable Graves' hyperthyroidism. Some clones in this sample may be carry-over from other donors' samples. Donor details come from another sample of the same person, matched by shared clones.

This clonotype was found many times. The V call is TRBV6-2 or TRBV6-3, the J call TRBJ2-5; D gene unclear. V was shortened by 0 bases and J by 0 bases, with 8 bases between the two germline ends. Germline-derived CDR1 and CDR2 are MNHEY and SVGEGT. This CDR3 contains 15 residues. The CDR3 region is CASSYSQKYQETQYF. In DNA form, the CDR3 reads TGTGCCAGCAGTTACTCCCAGAAGTACCAAGAGACCCAGTACTTC.

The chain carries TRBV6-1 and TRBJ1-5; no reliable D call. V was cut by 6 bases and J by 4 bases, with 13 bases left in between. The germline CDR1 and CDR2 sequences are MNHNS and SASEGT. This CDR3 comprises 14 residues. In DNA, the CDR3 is TGTGCCAGCAGCGGAGGGTCTGCGAATCAGCCCCAGCATTTT. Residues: CASSGGSANQPQHF.

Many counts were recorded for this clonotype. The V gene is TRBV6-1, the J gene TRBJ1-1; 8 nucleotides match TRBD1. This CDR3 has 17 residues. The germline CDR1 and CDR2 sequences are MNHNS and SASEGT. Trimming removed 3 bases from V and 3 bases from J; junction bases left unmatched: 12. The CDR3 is CASSESPTQGDDTEAFF. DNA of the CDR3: TGTGCCAGCAGTGAGAGTCCGACACAGGGGGACGACACTGAAGCTTTCTTT.

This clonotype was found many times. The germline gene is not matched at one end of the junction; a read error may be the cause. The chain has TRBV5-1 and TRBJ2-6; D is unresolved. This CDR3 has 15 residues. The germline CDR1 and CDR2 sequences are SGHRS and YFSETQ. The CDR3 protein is CASSLVGSGANVLTF. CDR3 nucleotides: TGTGCCAGCAGCTTAGTAGGCTCTGGGGCCAACGTCCTGACTTTC.

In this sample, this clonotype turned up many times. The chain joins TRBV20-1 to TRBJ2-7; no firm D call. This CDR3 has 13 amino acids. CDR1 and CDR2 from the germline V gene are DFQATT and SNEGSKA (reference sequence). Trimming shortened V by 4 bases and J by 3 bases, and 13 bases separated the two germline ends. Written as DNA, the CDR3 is TGCAGTGCTACCTGGCAGTCTGGCTACGAGCAGTACTTC. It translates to CSATWQSGYEQYF.

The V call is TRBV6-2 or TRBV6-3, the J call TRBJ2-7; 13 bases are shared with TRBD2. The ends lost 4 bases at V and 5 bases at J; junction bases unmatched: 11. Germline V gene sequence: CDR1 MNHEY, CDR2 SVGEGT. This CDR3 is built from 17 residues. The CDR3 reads CASSFYAGLAGVHEQYF. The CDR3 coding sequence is TGTGCCAGCAGTTTCTACGCCGGACTAGCGGGAGTCCACGAGCAGTACTTC.

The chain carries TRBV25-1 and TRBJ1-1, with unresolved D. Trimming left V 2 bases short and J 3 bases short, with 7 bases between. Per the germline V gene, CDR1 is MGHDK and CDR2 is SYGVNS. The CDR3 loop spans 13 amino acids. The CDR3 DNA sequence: TGTGCCAGCAGTGAACAATGGGACACTGAAGCTTTCTTT. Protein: CASSEQWDTEAFF. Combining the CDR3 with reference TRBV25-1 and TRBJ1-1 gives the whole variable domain EADIYQTPRYLVIGTGKKITLECSQTMGHDKMYWYQQDPGMELHLIHYSYGVNSTEKGDLSSESTVSRIRTEHFPLTLESARPSHTSQYLCASSEQWDTEAFFGQGTRLTVV.

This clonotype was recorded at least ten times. CDR3 sequence: CASSPLQGGNYGYTF. The CDR3 nucleotides read TGCGCCAGCAGCCCTCTACAGGGAGGGAACTATGGCTACACCTTC. The V and J genes are TRBV5-1 and TRBJ1-2; D possibly corresponds to TRBD1 (6 bases). Trimming took off 4 bases at V and 2 bases at J, with 15 bases between the two ends. The germline V gene has CDR1 SGHRS and CDR2 YFSETQ. The CDR3 totals 15 residues.

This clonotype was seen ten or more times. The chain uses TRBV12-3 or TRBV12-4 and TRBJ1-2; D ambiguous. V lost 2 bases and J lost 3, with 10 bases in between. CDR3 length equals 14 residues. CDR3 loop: CASSLFDTDYGYTF. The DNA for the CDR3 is TGTGCCAGCAGTTTATTCGACACTGACTATGGCTACACCTTC.

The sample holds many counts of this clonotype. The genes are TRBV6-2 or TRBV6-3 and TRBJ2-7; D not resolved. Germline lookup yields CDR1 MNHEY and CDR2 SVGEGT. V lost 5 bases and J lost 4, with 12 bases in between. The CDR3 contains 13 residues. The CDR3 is CASSPELGYEQYF. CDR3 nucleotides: TGTGCCAGCAGTCCTGAGCTGGGTTACGAGCAGTACTTC.

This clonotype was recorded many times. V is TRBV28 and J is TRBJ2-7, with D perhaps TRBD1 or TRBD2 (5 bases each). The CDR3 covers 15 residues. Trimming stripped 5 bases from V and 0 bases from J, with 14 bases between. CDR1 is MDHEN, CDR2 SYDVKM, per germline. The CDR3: CASSPGPRFSYEQYF. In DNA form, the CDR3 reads TGTGCCAGCAGTCCGGGACCAAGGTTCTCCTACGAGCAGTACTTC.

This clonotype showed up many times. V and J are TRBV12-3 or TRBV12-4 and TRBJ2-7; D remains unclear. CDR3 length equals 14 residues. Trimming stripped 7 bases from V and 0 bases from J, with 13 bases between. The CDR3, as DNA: TGTGCCAGCACGTTTCTCGGCTCCTCCTACGAGCAGTACTTC. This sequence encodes CASTFLGSSYEQYF.

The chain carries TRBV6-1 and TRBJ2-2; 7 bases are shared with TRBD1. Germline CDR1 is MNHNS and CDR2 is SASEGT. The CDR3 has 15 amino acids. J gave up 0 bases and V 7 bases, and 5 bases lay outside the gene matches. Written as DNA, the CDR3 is TGTGCCAGCATGTGGGGACAGACGAACACCGGGGAGCTGTTTTTT. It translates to CASMWGQTNTGELFF.

The DNA of the CDR3 is TGCAGTGCTAGAGGGACAGGAGTTATGTACACTGAAGCTTTCTTT. Translation: CSARGTGVMYTEAFF. The chain recombines TRBV20-1 with TRBJ1-1; 7 nucleotides align to TRBD1. Germline CDR1 DFQATT, CDR2 SNEGSKA (reference sequence). V lost 1 base and J lost 3; bases outside the gene matches: 8. The length of the CDR3 is 15 residues.

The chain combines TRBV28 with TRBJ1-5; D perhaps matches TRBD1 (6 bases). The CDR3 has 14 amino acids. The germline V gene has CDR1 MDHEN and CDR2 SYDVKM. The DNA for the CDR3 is TGTTCCATCAGTTTATATACAGGGAAGCAGCCCCAGCATTTT. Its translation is CSISLYTGKQPQHF.

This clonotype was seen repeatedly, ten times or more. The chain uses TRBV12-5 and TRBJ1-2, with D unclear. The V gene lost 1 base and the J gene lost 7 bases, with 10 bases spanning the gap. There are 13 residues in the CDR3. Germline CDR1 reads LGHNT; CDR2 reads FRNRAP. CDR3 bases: TGTGCTAGTGGTTTGGACAGTAAAGCTGGCTACACCTTC. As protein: CASGLDSKAGYTF. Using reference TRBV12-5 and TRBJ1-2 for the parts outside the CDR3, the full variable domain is DARVTQTPRHKVTEMGQEVTMRCQPILGHNTVFWYRQTMMQGLELLAYFRNRAPLDDSGMPKDRFSAEMPDATLATLKIQPSEPRDSAVYFCASGLDSKAGYTFGSGTRLTVV.

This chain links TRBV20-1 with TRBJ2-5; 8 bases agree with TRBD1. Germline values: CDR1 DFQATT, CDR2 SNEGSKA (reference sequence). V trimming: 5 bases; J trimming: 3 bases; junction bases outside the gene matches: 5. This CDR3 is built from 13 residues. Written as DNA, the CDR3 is TGCAGTGCTCCGGTGACAGGGGAAGAGACCCAGTACTTC. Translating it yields CSAPVTGEETQYF.

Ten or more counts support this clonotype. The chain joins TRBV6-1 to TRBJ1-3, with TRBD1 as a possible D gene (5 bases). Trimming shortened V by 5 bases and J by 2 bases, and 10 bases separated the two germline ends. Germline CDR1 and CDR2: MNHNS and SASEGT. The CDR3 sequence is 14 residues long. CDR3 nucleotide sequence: TGTGCCAGCAGTAGACAGTCAGCTGGAAACACCATATATTTT. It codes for CASSRQSAGNTIYF.

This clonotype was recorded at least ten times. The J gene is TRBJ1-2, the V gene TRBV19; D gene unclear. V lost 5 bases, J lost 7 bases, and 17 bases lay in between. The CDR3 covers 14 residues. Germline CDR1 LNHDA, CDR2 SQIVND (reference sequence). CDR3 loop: CASSPYGPEIGYTF. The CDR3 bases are TGTGCCAGTAGTCCCTATGGACCGGAAATTGGCTACACCTTC.

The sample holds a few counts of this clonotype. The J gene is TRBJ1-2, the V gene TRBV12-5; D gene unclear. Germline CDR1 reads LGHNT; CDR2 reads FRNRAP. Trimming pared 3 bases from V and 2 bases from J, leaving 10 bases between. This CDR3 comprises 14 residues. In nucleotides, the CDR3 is TGTGCTAGTGGTTTCCCCCAGGCAAACTATGGCTACACCTTC. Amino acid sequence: CASGFPQANYGYTF.

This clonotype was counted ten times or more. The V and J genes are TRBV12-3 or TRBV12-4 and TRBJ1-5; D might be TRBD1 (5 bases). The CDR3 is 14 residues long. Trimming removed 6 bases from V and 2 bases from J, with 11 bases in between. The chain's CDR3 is CASSGGEGNQPQHF. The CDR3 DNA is TGTGCCAGCAGCGGGGGAGAGGGCAATCAGCCCCAGCATTTT.

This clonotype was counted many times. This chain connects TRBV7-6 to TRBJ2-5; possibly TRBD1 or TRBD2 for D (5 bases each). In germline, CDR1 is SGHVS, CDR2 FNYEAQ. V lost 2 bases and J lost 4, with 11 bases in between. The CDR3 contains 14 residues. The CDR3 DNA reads TGTGCCAGCAGCTTACGGGGCGCGGTAGAGACCCAGTACTTC. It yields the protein CASSLRGAVETQYF.

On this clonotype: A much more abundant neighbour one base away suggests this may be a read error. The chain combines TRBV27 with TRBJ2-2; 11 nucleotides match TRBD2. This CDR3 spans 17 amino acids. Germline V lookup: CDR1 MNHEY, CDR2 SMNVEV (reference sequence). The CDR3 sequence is CASTPLLTSGNTGELCF. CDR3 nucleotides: TGTGCCAGCACCCCCCTCCTGACTAGCGGGAACACCGGGGAGCTGTGTTTT.

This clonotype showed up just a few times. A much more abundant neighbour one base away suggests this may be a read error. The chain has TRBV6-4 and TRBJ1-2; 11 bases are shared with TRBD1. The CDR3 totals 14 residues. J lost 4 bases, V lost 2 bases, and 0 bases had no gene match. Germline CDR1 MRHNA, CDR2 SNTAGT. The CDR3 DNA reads TGTGCCAGCAGTGACGGGACAGGGGGCTATGGCTACACCTTC. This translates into CASSDGTGGYGYTF.

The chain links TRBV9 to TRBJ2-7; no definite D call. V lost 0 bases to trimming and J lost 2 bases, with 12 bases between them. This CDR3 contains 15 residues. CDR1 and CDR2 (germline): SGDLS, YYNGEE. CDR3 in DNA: TGTGCCAGCAGCGTAGGTGGAGAAACCACCTACGAGCAGTACTTC. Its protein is CASSVGGETTYEQYF.